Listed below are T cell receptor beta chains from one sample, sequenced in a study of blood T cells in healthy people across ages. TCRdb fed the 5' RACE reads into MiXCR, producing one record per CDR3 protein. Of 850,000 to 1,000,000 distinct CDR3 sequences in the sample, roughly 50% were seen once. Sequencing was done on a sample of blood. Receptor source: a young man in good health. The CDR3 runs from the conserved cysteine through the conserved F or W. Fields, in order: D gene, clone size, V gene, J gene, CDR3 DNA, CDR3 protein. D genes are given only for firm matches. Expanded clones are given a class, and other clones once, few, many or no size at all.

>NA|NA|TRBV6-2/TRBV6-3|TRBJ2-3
TGTGCCAGCAGTTCACAGGGATTCACAGATACGCAGTATTTT
CASSSQGFTDTQYF
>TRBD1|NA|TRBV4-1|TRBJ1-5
TGCGCCAGCAGCCCCCGGGACAGGGCGTATAGCAATCAGCCCCAGCATTTT
CASSPRDRAYSNQPQHF
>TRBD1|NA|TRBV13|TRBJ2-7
TGTGCCAGCAGCCAGGGACAGGCGAACTACGAGCAGTACTTC
CASSQGQANYEQYF
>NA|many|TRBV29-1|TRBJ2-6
TGCAGCTCTGCCTCAGGGTCGTCGAACTCTGGGGCCAACGTCCTGACTTTC
CSSASGSSNSGANVLTF
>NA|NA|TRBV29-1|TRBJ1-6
TGCAGCGTTGATGTATGGGCCGCCTCCTATAATTCACCCCTCCACTTT
CSVDVWAASYNSPLHF
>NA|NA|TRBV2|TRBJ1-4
TGTGCCAGCAGCGGAGGGAAGAATGAAAAACTGTTTTTT
CASSGGKNEKLFF
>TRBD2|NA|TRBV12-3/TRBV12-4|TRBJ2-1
TGTGCCAGCAGCCGAACGGGGGGGCTATCCAATGAGCAGTTCTTC
CASSRTGGLSNEQFF
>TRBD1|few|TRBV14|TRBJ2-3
TGTGCCAGCAGCGGGGCCGGGACAGGGTTGTCAGATACGCAGTATTTT
CASSGAGTGLSDTQYF
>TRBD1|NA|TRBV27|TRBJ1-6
TGTGCCAGCAGTTTATCCTACCAGGGGGCGCTGGTTCGGTCACCCCTCCACTTT
CASSLSYQGALVRSPLHF
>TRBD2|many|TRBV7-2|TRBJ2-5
TGTGCCAGCAGTTTTCTCGGGGGGCAAGAGACCCAGTACTTC
CASSFLGGQETQYF
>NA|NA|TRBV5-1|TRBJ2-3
TGCGCCAGCAATAAGGTCGGCACAGATACGCAGTATTTT
CASNKVGTDTQYF
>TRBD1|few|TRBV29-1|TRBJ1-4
TGCAGCGTTCTCACAGGGGGCTATGAAAAACTGTTTTTT
CSVLTGGYEKLFF
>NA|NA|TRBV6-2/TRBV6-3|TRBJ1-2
TGTGCCAGCAGTTACTCCGACGGGTTCTATGGCTACACCTTC
CASSYSDGFYGYTF
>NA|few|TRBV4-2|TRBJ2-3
TGTGCCAGCAGCCAGCGACAGAGCACAGATACGCAGTATTTT
CASSQRQSTDTQYF
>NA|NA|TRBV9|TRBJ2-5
TGTGCCAGCAGCCTCCCGGGACTTATGGAGACCCAGTACTTC
CASSLPGLMETQYF
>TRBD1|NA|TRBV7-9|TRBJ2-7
TGTGCCAGCAGCCAAACCCCCAGGACAGGGATAACCTACGAGCAGTACTTC
CASSQTPRTGITYEQYF
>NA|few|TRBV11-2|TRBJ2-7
TGTGCCAGCAGCTTAGCAGCACACTACGAGCAGTACTTC
CASSLAAHYEQYF
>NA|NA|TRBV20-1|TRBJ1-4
TGCAGTGCCAAGTCCGAAAATACCTATAATGAAAAACTGTTTTTT
CSAKSENTYNEKLFF
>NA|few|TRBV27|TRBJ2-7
TGTGCCAGCAGCCCCGGTCGGCAGATCAACGAGCAGTACTTC
CASSPGRQINEQYF
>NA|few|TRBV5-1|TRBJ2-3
TGCGCCAGCAGCACCTACACTCGGCCTAGATCAGATACGCAGTATTTT
CASSTYTRPRSDTQYF
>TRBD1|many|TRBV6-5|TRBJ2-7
TGTGCCAGCAGTTACTCCCGGACAGGGGGACATTACGAGCAGTACTTC
CASSYSRTGGHYEQYF
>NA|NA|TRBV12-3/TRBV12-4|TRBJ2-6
TGTGCCAGCAATAAGGACCGCTCTGGGGCCAACGTCCTGACTTTC
CASNKDRSGANVLTF
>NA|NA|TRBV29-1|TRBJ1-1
TGCAGCGCCATGGGGGTGGAGGGGAAATCCAATACTGAAGCTTTCTTT
CSAMGVEGKSNTEAFF
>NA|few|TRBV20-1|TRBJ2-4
TGCAGTGCTCCCGGTCAGTCCAAAAACATTCAGTACTTC
CSAPGQSKNIQYF
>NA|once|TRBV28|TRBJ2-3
TGTGCCAGCAGTTTGGCTAACGGGGGATCTAGCACAGATACGCAGTATTTT
CASSLANGGSSTDTQYF
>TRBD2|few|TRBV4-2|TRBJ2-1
TGTGCCAGCAGCCAACCCCCTAGTAGCGGGGGGTTAAATGAGCAGTTCTTC
CASSQPPSSGGLNEQFF
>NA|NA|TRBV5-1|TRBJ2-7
TGCGCCAGCAGCTTGGAAGGCAGGGCAGGCGAGCAGTACTTC
CASSLEGRAGEQYF
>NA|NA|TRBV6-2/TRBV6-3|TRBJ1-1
TGTGCCAGCAGTTACCCGGAGGGGCGTCGGACAGCTTTCTTT
CASSYPEGRRTAFF
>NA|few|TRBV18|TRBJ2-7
TGTGCCAGCTCACCACCGGATTACAGGAGGGACGAGCAGTACTTC
CASSPPDYRRDEQYF
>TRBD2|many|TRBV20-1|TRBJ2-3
TGCAGTGCTAGACCTACCCTTCGGGGGGGCTTTGATACGCAGTATTTT
CSARPTLRGGFDTQYF
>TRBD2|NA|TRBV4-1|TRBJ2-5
TGCGCCAGCAGCCAAGAAGGGTGGGGCGGGGGGAACCAAGAGACCCAGTACTTC
CASSQEGWGGGNQETQYF
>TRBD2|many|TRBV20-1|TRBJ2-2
TGCAGTGCTAGAGAGGGGGGGGAGGCCGGGGAGCTGTTTTTT
CSAREGGEAGELFF
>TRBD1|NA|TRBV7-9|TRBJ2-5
TGTGCCAGCAGCCGTGGGACAGGGCCTCAAGAGACCCAGTACTTC
CASSRGTGPQETQYF
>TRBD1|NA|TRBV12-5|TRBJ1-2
TGTGCTAGTGGTTCCCCCGGGACAGGGGGATATGGCTACACCTTC
CASGSPGTGGYGYTF
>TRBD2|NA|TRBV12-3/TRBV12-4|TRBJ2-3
TGTGCCAGCAGCCCTAGCGGGCCTGAGGGTACGCAGTATTTT
CASSPSGPEGTQYF
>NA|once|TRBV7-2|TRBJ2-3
TGTGCCAGCAGCCGGACGGCGACCCGGGATACGCAGTATTTT
CASSRTATRDTQYF
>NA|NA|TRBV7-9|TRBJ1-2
TGTGCCAGCAGCTTAGCGAGCGGAGGGGGAGGCTATGGCTACACCTTC
CASSLASGGGGYGYTF
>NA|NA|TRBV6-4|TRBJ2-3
TGTGCCAGCAGTGACTCAGGTGCATCCGAGTCCACAGATACGCAGTATTTT
CASSDSGASESTDTQYF
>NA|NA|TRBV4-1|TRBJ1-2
TGCGCCAGCTCCCTCCGGGATCCCCTAGGCCACGGCTACACCTTC
CASSLRDPLGHGYTF
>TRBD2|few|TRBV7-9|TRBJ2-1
TGTGCCAGCAGCTTAATAGCGGGGGGTGTCAATGAGCAGTTCTTC
CASSLIAGGVNEQFF
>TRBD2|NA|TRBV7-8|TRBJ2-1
TGTGCCAGCAGCCCCAGGACTAGCGGGAGTGTTCTCAATGAGCAGTTCTTC
CASSPRTSGSVLNEQFF
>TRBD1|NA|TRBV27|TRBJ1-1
TGTGCCAGCAGACCGGGACAGGGGGCGCGGGTGAACACTGAAGCTTTCTTT
CASRPGQGARVNTEAFF
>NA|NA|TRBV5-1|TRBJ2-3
TGCGCCAGCAGCCCCGCTTCGACAAGAAGCACAGATACGCAGTATTTT
CASSPASTRSTDTQYF